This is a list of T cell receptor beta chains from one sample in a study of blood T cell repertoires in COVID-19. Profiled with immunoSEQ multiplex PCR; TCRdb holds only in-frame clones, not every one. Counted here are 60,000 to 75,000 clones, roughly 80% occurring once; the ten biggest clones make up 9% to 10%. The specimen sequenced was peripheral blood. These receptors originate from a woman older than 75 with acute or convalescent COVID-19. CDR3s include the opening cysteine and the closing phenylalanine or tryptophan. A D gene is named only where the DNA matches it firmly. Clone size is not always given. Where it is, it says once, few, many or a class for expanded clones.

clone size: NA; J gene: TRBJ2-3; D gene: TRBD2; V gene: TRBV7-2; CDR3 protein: CASSSLGLAAASDTQYF; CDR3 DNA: TGTGCCAGCAGCTCACTCGGACTAGCGGCGGCGTCGGATACGCAGTATTTT
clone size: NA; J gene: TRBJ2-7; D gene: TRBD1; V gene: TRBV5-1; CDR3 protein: CASSPGYNDRGSYEQYF; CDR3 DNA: TGCGCCAGCAGCCCAGGATATAACGACAGGGGCTCCTACGAGCAGTACTTC
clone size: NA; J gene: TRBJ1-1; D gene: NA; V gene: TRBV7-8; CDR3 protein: CASSVIKGDGTEAFF; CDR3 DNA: TGTGCCAGCAGCGTTATAAAAGGAGATGGAACTGAAGCTTTCTTT
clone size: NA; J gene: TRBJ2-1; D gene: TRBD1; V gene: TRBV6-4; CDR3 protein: CASSALPGQGGNEQFF; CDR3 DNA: TGTGCCAGCAGTGCCCTCCCGGGACAGGGGGGCAATGAGCAGTTCTTC
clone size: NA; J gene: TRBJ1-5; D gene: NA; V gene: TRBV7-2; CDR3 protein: CASSLAGRGSNQPQHF; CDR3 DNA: TGTGCCAGCAGCTTAGCAGGCAGAGGAAGCAATCAGCCCCAGCATTTT
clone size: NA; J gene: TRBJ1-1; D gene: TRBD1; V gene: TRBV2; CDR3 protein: CASSPPWYRPTDRLENTEAFF; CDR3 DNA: TGTGCCAGCAGCCCACCTTGGTACCGACCCACGGACAGGTTGGAAAACACTGAAGCTTTCTTT
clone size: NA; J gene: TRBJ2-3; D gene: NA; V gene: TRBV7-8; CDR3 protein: CASSPNTDTQYF; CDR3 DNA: TGTGCCAGCAGCCCTAACACAGATACGCAGTATTTT
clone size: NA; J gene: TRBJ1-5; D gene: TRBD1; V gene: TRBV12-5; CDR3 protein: CASGWDRSYSNQPQHF; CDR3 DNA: TGTGCTAGTGGTTGGGACAGATCCTATAGCAATCAGCCCCAGCATTTT
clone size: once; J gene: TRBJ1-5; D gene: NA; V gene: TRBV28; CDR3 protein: CASRTTGFSNQPQHF; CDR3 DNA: TGTGCCAGCAGGACAACAGGGTTTAGCAATCAGCCCCAGCATTTT
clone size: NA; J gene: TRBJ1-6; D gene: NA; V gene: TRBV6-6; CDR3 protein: CASRATPGFNSPLHF; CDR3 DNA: TGTGCCAGCAGGGCCACACCAGGTTTTAATTCACCCCTCCACTTT
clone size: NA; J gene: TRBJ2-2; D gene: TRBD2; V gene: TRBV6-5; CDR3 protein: CATGGVNTGELFF; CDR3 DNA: TGTGCCACCGGGGGGGTTAACACCGGGGAGCTGTTTTTT
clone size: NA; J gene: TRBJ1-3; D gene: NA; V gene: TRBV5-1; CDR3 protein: CASSLEQGRGNTIYF; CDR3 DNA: TGCGCCAGCAGCTTGGAGCAGGGAAGGGGAAACACCATATATTTT
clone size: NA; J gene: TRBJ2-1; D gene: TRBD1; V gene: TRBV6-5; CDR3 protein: CASSYSGTGVYEQFF; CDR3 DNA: TGTGCCAGCAGTTACTCCGGGACAGGGGTCTATGAGCAGTTCTTC
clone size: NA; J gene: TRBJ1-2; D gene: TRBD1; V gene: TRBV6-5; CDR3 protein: CASKTDRVGGYTF; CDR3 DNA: TGTGCCAGCAAGACAGACAGGGTCGGTGGCTACACCTTC
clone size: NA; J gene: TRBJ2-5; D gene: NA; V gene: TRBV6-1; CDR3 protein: CASSEGAQETQYF; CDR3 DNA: TGTGCCAGCAGTGAAGGCGCGCAAGAGACCCAGTACTTC
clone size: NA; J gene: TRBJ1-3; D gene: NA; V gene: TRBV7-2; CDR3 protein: CASSLVGGNSGNTIYF; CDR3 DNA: TGTGCCAGCAGCTTAGTCGGCGGGAACTCTGGAAACACCATATATTTT
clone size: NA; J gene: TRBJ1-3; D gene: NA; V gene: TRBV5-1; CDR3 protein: CASRVQGRNTIYF; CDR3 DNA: TGCGCCAGCAGAGTCCAGGGAAGAAACACCATATATTTT
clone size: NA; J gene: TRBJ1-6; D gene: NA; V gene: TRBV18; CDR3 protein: CASSRDSSSYNSPLHF; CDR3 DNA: TGTGCCAGCTCTCGGGACTCCAGCTCCTATAATTCACCCCTCCACTTT
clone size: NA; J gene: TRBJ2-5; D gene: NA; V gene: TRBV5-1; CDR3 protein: CASSLRGDGLETQYF; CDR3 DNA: TGCGCCAGCAGCTTACGGGGTGACGGTTTAGAGACCCAGTACTTC
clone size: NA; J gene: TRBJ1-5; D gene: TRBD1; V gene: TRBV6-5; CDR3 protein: CASSYGQGLGQPQHF; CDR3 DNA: TGTGCCAGCAGTTACGGACAGGGGCTCGGTCAGCCCCAGCATTTT
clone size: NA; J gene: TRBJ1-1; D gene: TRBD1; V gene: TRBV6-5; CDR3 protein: CASSSRTGGAGTEAFF; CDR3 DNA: TGTGCCAGCAGTTCCCGGACAGGGGGCGCTGGGACTGAAGCTTTCTTT
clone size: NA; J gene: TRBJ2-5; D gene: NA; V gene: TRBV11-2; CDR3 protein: CASSLRETQYF; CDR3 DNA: TGTGCCAGCAGCCTGAGGGAGACCCAGTACTTC
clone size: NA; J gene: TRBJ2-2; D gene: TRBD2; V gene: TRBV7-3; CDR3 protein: CASSSLAGGTGELFF; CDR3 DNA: TGTGCCAGCAGCTCTTTAGCGGGGGGAACCGGGGAGCTGTTTTTT
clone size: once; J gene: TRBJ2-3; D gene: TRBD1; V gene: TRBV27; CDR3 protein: CASSRDRFTDTQYF; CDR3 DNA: TGTGCCAGCAGTCGGGACAGATTCACAGATACGCAGTATTTT
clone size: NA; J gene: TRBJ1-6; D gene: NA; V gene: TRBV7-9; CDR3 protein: CANSQDSTNSPLHF; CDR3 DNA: TGTGCCAACTCACAAGACAGCACCAATTCACCCCTCCACTTT
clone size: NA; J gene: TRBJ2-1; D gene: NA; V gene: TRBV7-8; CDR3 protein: CASTPANVGRYNEQFF; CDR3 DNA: TGTGCCAGCACCCCCGCGAACGTAGGGAGATACAATGAGCAGTTCTTC
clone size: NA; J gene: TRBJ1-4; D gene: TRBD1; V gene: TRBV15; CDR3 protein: CATSRGGQRNEKLFF; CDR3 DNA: TGTGCCACCAGCAGAGGGGGACAGAGGAATGAAAAACTGTTTTTT
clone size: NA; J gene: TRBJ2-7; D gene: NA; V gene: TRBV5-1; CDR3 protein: CASSSLGGVEYEQYF; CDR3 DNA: TGCGCCAGCAGTTCACTAGGGGGGGTCGAGTACGAGCAGTACTTC
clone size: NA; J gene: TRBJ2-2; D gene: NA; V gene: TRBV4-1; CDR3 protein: CASSQEMSAWTGELFF; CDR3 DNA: TGCGCCAGCAGCCAAGAGATGTCTGCGTGGACCGGGGAGCTGTTTTTT
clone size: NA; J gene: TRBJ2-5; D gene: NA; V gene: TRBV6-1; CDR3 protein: CASSEFWGVQETQYF; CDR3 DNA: TGTGCCAGCAGTGAATTTTGGGGGGTCCAAGAGACCCAGTACTTC
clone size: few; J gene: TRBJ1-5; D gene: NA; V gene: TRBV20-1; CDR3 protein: CSASEYSNQPQHF; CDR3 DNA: TGCAGTGCTAGTGAGTATAGCAATCAGCCCCAGCATTTT
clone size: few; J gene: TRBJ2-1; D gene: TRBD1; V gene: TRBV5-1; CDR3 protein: CASSTNGQGANEQFF; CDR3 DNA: TGCGCCAGCAGCACCAACGGACAGGGGGCGAATGAGCAGTTCTTC
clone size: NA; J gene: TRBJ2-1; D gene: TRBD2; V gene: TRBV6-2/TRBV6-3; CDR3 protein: CASSYTSGGKNEQFF; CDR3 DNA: TGTGCCAGCAGTTACACTAGCGGGGGAAAAAATGAGCAGTTCTTC
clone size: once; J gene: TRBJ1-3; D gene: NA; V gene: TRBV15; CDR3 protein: CATSRDPGRGNTIYF; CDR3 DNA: TGTGCCACCAGCAGAGATCCAGGGCGTGGAAACACCATATATTTT
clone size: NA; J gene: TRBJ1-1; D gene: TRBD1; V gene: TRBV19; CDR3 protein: CASSTGQGLDTEAFF; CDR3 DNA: TGTGCCAGTAGTACAGGACAGGGGTTAGACACTGAAGCTTTCTTT
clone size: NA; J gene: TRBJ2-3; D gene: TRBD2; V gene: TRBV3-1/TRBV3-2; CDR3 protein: CASKVAGDTDTQYF; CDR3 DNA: TGTGCCAGCAAAGTCGCGGGGGACACAGATACGCAGTATTTT
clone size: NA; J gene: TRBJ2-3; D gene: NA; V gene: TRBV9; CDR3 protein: CASSAGTAPSTDTQYF; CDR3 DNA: TGTGCCAGCAGCGCGGGTACCGCGCCTAGCACAGATACGCAGTATTTT
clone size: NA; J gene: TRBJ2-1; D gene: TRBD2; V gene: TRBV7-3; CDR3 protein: CASSTKRGSYNEQFF; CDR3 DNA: TGTGCCAGCAGCACAAAGCGGGGCTCCTACAATGAGCAGTTCTTC
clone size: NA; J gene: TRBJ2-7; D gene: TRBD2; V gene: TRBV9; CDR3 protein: CASNPSGSYEQYF; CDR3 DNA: TGTGCCAGCAACCCAAGCGGGAGCTACGAGCAGTACTTC
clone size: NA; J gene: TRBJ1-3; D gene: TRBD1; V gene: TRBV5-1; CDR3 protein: CASSPRTGSGNTIYF; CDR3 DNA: TGCGCCAGCAGCCCCCGGACAGGGTCTGGAAACACCATATATTTT
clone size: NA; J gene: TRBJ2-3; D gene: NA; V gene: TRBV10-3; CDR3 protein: CAISGKTGGATDTQYF; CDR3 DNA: TGTGCCATCAGTGGAAAAACAGGGGGGGCGACAGATACGCAGTATTTT
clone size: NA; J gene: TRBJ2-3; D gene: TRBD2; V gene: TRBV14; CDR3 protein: CASSPPWSGGIYTDTQYF; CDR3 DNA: TGTGCCAGCAGCCCACCTTGGAGCGGGGGGATATACACAGATACGCAGTATTTT
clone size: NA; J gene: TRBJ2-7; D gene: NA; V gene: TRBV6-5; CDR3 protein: CASNFLTGHEQYF; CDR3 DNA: TGTGCCAGCAACTTTCTCACAGGGCACGAGCAGTACTTC
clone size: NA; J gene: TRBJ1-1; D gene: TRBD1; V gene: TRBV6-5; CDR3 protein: CASSLQGAIIAEAFF; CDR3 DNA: TGTGCCAGCAGTCTACAGGGGGCGATAATCGCTGAAGCTTTCTTT
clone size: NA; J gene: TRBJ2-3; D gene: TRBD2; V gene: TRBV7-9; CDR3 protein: CASSLVLAGGTDTQYF; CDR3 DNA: TGTGCCAGCAGCTTAGTACTAGCGGGGGGCACAGATACGCAGTATTTT
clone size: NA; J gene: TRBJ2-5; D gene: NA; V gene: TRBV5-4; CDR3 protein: CASSFGGGGGETQYF; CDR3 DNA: TGTGCCAGCAGCTTTGGGGGGGGCGGTGGAGAGACCCAGTACTTC
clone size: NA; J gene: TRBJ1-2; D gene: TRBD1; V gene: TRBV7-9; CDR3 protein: CASSLARDRAHGYTF; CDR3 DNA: TGTGCCAGCAGCTTAGCGAGGGACAGGGCCCATGGCTACACCTTC
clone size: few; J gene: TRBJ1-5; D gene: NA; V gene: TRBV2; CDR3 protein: CASTGSRSNQPQHF; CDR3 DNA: TGTGCCAGCACAGGGTCCCGGAGCAATCAGCCCCAGCATTTT
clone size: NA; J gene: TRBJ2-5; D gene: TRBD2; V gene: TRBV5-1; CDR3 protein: CASRGTSGSQETQYF; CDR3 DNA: TGCGCCAGCAGGGGGACTAGCGGGAGCCAAGAGACCCAGTACTTC
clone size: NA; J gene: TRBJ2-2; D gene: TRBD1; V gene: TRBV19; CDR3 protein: CASSIVGEATGVRAGELFF; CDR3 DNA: TGTGCCAGTAGTATAGTGGGGGAAGCAACAGGGGTACGGGCCGGGGAGCTGTTTTTT
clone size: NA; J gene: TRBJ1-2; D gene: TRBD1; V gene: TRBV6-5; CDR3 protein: CASSPSGQDRLMSNF; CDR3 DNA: TGTGCCAGCAGTCCATCCGGCCAGGACAGGTTGATGAGTAACTTC
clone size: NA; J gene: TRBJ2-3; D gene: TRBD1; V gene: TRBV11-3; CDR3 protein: CASSQTQGVSDTQYF; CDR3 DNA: TGTGCCAGCAGCCAGACTCAGGGGGTCTCAGATACGCAGTATTTT